Here is one T cell receptor (beta chain) with its context. The data stem from a study of blood T cell repertoires in COVID-19. As for the study in general: Some COVID-19 samples were acute and others convalescent; all came from the United States, Italy and Spain.

Germline lookup yields CDR1 SNHLY and CDR2 FYNNEI. CDR3 length: 15 residues. Trimming took off 4 bases at V and 2 bases at J, with 11 bases between the two ends. Sequenced by immunoSEQ multiplex PCR; TCRdb stores in-frame clones only, minus some. The sample records around 160,000 clones, 80% being singletons. The rearrangement uses TRBV2 and TRBJ2-2; D remains unclear. The source of this sequence is a man aged 60 to 75 with active or convalescent COVID-19. The source material was peripheral blood. In nucleotides, the CDR3 is TGTGCCAGCAGTGGAAGGCTAGTTAACACCGGGGAGCTGTTTTTT. It codes for CASSGRLVNTGELFF.